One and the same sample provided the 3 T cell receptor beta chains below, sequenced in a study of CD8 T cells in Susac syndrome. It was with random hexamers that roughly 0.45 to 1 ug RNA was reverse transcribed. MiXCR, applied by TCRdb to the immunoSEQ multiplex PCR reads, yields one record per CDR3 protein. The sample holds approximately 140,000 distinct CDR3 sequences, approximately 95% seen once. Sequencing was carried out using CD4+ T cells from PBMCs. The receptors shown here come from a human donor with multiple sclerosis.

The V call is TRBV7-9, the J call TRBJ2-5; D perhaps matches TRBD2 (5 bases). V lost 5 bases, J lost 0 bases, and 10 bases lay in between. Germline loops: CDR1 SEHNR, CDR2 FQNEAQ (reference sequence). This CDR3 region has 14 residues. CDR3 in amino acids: CASSEGEYQETQYF. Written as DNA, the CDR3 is TGTGCCAGCAGCGAGGGAGAGTACCAAGAGACCCAGTACTTC. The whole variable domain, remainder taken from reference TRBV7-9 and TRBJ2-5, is DTGVSQNPRHKITKRGQNVTFRCDPISEHNRLYWYRQTLGQGPEFLTYFQNEAQLEKSRLLSDRFSAERPKGSFSTLEIQRTEQGDSAMYLCASSEGEYQETQYFGPGTRLLVL.

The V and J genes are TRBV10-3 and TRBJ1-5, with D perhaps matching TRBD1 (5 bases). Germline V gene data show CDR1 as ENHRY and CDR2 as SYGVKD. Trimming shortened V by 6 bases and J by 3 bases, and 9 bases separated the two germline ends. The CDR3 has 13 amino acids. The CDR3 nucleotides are TGTGCCATCAGGGGACTTATCAATCAGCCCCAGCATTTT. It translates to CAIRGLINQPQHF.

The CDR3 region is CASSGRTGGYREQYF. The CDR3 DNA follows: TGTGCCAGCAGTGGACGGACAGGGGGATACCGCGAGCAGTACTTC. The chain recombines TRBV6-6 with TRBJ2-7, with TRBD1 identical over 10 bases. After removal of 5 bases from V and 6 bases from J, the junction contained 10 bases not matched to a gene. The CDR3 contains 15 residues. CDR1 and CDR2 from the germline V gene are MNHNY and SVGAGI (reference sequence).